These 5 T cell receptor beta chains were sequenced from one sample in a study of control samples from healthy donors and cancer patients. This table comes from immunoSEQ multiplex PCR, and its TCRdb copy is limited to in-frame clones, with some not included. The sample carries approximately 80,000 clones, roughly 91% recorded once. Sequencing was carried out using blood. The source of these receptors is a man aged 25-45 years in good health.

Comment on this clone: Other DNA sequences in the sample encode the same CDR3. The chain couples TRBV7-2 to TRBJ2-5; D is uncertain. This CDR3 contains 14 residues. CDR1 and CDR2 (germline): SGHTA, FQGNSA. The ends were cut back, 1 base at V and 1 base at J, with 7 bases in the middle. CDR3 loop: CASSLGGSQETQYF. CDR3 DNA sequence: TGTGCCAGCAGCTTAGGCGGCAGCCAAGAGACCCAGTACTTC.

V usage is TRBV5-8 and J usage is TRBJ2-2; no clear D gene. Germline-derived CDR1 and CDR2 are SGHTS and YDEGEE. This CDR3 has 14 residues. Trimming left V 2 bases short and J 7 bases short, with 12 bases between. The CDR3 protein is CASSFRVARGELFF. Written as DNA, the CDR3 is TGTGCCAGCAGCTTCAGAGTGGCACGCGGGGAGCTGTTTTTT.

The CDR3 region has the DNA TGTGCCAGCAGCTTGGAGTCAGCTTCCACAGATACGCAGTATTTT. It encodes CASSLESASTDTQYF. The chain couples TRBV27 to TRBJ2-3, with unresolved D. There are 15 residues in the CDR3. V was trimmed by 6 bases and J by 2 bases, leaving 15 bases between them. The germline V gene encodes CDR1 MNHEY and CDR2 SMNVEV (reference sequence).

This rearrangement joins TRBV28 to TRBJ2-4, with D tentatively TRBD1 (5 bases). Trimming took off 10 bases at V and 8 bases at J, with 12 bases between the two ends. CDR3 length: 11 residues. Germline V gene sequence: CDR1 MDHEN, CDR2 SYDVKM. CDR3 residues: CATWGPDIQYF. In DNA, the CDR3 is TGTGCCACCTGGGGCCCGGACATTCAGTACTTC. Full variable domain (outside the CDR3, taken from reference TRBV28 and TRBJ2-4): DVKVTQSSRYLVKRTGEKVFLECVQDMDHENMFWYRQDPGLGLRLIYFSYDVKMKEKGDIPEGYSVSREKKERFSLILESASTNQTSMYLCATWGPDIQYFGAGTRLSVL.

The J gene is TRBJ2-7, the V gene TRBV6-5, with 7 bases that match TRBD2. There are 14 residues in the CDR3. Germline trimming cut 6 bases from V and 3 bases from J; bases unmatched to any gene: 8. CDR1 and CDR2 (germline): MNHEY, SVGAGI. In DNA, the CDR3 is TGTGCCAGCAGGCCGGGACTAACGGTCTACGAGCAGTACTTC. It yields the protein CASRPGLTVYEQYF.